Below are 5 T cell receptor beta chains sequenced from a single sample in a study of T cell responses to AZD1222 COVID-19 vaccine. This table comes from immunoSEQ multiplex PCR, and its TCRdb copy is limited to in-frame clones, with some not included. Of about 120,000 clones listed, about 90% are singletons. Source: peripheral blood, taken on day 0 of AZD1222 vaccination. Receptor source: an adult in good health.

CDR3 DNA: TGTGCCAGCTCGCAAGGGGTGGGGGCTGAAAAACTGTTTTTT. This gives the protein CASSQGVGAEKLFF. V gene TRBV18 combines with J gene TRBJ1-4, with a weak D call TRBD1 (6 bases). Germline assignment: CDR1 KGHSH and CDR2 LQKENI. The CDR3 is 14 residues long. Deletions cut 6 bases from V and 7 bases from J, with 15 bases between. Combining the CDR3 with reference TRBV18 and TRBJ1-4 gives the whole variable domain NAGVMQNPRHLVRRRGQEARLRCSPMKGHSHVYWYRQLPEEGLKFMVYLQKENIIDESGMPKERFSAEFPKEGPSILRIQQVVRGDSAAYFCASSQGVGAEKLFFGSGTQLSVL.

CDR3 loop: CASSPGTGRTGELFF. Written as DNA, the CDR3 is TGTGCCAGCAGCCCCGGGACAGGGAGGACCGGGGAGCTGTTTTTT. The gene calls are TRBV5-4 and TRBJ2-2; TRBD1 matches 9 bases. Germline V CDR1 and CDR2: SGHNT, YYREEE (reference sequence). V shed 4 bases, J shed 5 bases, and the junction held 6 bases outside the gene matches. This CDR3 contains 15 residues.

The chain is built from TRBV6-2 or TRBV6-3 and TRBJ2-3; the match to TRBD1 covers 8 bases. The junction had 7 bases not matched to a gene; V was cut back by 0 bases and J by 5 bases. CDR3 size: 16 residues. The germline CDR1 and CDR2 sequences are MNHEY and SVGEGT. The CDR3 loop is CASSYSGRGQVDTQYF. The DNA of the CDR3 is TGTGCCAGCAGTTACTCGGGCAGGGGGCAGGTAGATACGCAGTATTTT.

The CDR3 loop is CASNAAGGLETQYF. In DNA form, the CDR3 reads TGTGCCAGCAACGCGGCAGGGGGCTTGGAGACCCAGTACTTC. The chain carries TRBV11-2 and TRBJ2-5, with 8 bases fitting TRBD1. This CDR3 region has 14 residues. The germline V gene encodes CDR1 SGHAT and CDR2 FQNNGV. V lost 7 bases, J lost 5 bases, and 9 bases stayed unmatched.

The V call is TRBV5-1, the J call TRBJ1-6; 7 nucleotides match TRBD1. Germline V lookup: CDR1 SGHRS, CDR2 YFSETQ. This CDR3 is built from 16 residues. Trimming at V came to 1 base and at J to 7 bases, leaving 8 bases not matched to a gene. The CDR3 coding sequence is TGCGCCAGCAGCTTGCCCGGACAGGCGTCCAATTCACCCCTCCACTTT. Protein sequence: CASSLPGQASNSPLHF.